The rows below give T cell receptor beta chains drawn from one sample of a study of cytomegalovirus exposure and HLA in healthy donors. Sequencing was performed with immunoSEQ multiplex PCR; in TCRdb, only in-frame clones are kept and a portion is missing. The data show fewer than 200,000 clones, just under 80% seen once. Sequences were obtained from PBMCs. The receptors shown here come from a man aged 25 to 40 in good health and CMV-seronegative. The CDR3 runs from the conserved cysteine through the conserved F or W. A D gene is named only where the DNA matches it firmly. Clone size, where shown, is once, few, many, or a class for clones that have expanded.

CASRAESLSNQPQHF	TGTGCCAGCCGAGCGGAGTCACTTAGCAATCAGCCCCAGCATTTT	-	15	-	TRBJ1-5	TRBV18
CAISLGSSYEQYF	TGTGCCATCAGTTTGGGCAGCTCCTACGAGCAGTACTTC	-	13	-	TRBJ2-7	TRBV10-3
CASSGGTGVGRYNEQFF	TGTGCCAGCAGCGGTGGGACAGGAGTCGGCAGGTACAATGAGCAGTTCTTC	TRBD1	17	few	TRBJ2-1	TRBV5-4
CASSLASQGAVDGYTF	TGTGCCAGCAGCTTAGCCTCACAGGGGGCAGTGGATGGCTACACCTTC	TRBD1	16	-	TRBJ1-2	TRBV11-2
CASTGTNSETQYF	TGTGCCAGTACCGGGACTAACTCGGAGACCCAGTACTTC	TRBD2	13	-	TRBJ2-5	TRBV19
CASSREPGLTGELFF	TGCGCCAGCAGCCGGGAACCAGGGTTAACCGGGGAGCTGTTTTTT	-	15	-	TRBJ2-2	TRBV4-1
CASSPSGLHYEQYF	TGCGCCAGCAGTCCGTCGGGGTTACACTACGAGCAGTACTTC	-	14	-	TRBJ2-7	TRBV10-1
CASSRGQGMNTEAFF	TGTGCCAGCTCACGTGGACAGGGGATGAACACTGAAGCTTTCTTT	TRBD1	15	-	TRBJ1-1	TRBV18
CAWRPRGEQYF	TGTGCCTGGAGGCCTCGAGGGGAGCAGTACTTC	-	11	-	TRBJ2-7	TRBV30
CASSLFGSGNQPQHF	TGTGCCAGCAGTTTATTTGGTAGCGGCAATCAGCCCCAGCATTTT	-	15	few	TRBJ1-5	TRBV27
CASRTTRSTDTQYF	TGTGCCAGCAGGACGACTAGATCCACAGATACGCAGTATTTT	-	14	-	TRBJ2-3	TRBV27
CASSPRDTPANEQYF	TGTGCCAGCAGCCCCCGGGACACCCCAGCCAACGAGCAGTACTTC	-	15	once	TRBJ2-7	TRBV7-3
CTSSPGTGTFGNQPQHF	TGCACCAGCAGCCCCGGGACGGGGACATTTGGCAATCAGCCCCAGCATTTT	-	17	-	TRBJ1-5	TRBV1
CASSQTGWGNQPQHF	TGTGCCAGCAGCCAGACAGGTTGGGGCAATCAGCCCCAGCATTTT	-	15	-	TRBJ1-5	TRBV7-2
CAITGDRADTEAFF	TGTGCCATCACCGGAGACAGGGCGGACACTGAAGCTTTCTTT	TRBD1	14	-	TRBJ1-1	TRBV10-3
CASRTGRYEQYF	TGTGCCAGTCGTACGGGAAGGTACGAGCAGTACTTC	-	12	-	TRBJ2-7	TRBV6-5
CASSPMTGGDEQYF	TGTGCCAGCTCACCGATGACAGGGGGTGACGAGCAGTACTTC	TRBD1	14	-	TRBJ2-7	TRBV18